These T cell receptor beta chains were read from a single sample in a study of blood T cell repertoires in COVID-19. The method was immunoSEQ multiplex PCR; TCRdb's version includes in-frame clones alone and lacks a portion of them. Among over 200,000 clones listed, around 88% were seen once. Sequenced material: PBMCs or T cells enriched from blood (not recorded which). These receptors all stem from a woman aged 40 to 49 with acute COVID-19. Each CDR3 is given with its conserved first and last residue. The D gene is left open where the match is weak. Clone size, where shown, is once, few, many, or a class for clones that have expanded.

TRBJ1-2 | NA | TRBV4-3 | TRBD1 | CASSQGPGTGGADGYTF | TGCGCCAGCAGCCAAGGACCCGGGACAGGGGGCGCCGATGGCTACACCTTC
TRBJ1-2 | once | TRBV5-6 | NA | CASSLGQANYGYTF | TGTGCCAGCAGCTTGGGGCAGGCTAACTATGGCTACACCTTC
TRBJ1-3 | NA | TRBV5-1 | NA | CASSRDRPPGNTIYF | TGCGCCAGCAGTCGAGACAGGCCTCCTGGAAACACCATATATTTT
TRBJ2-6 | NA | TRBV29-1 | TRBD1 | CSVATGAGANVLTF | TGCAGCGTTGCAACAGGGGCTGGGGCCAACGTCCTGACTTTC
TRBJ1-3 | once | TRBV25-1 | NA | CASSFQGGGNTIYF | TGTGCCAGCAGCTTTCAGGGTGGAGGAAACACCATATATTTT
TRBJ2-1 | NA | TRBV11-2 | TRBD2 | CASGSGAGGYNEQFF | TGTGCCAGCGGGAGTGGGGCGGGGGGCTACAATGAGCAGTTCTTC
TRBJ2-2 | NA | TRBV11-3 | NA | CASSLGVANTGELFF | TGTGCCAGCAGCTTAGGAGTCGCGAACACCGGGGAGCTGTTTTTT
TRBJ1-2 | NA | TRBV12-3/TRBV12-4 | NA | CASSRLDNYGYTF | TGTGCCAGCAGTCGACTGGATAACTATGGCTACACCTTC
TRBJ1-1 | NA | TRBV28 | TRBD1 | CATGQGGMGAFF | TGTGCCACCGGACAGGGAGGGATGGGAGCTTTCTTT
TRBJ2-1 | NA | TRBV5-4 | TRBD1 | CASSLQSGTGDDEQFF | TGTGCCAGCAGCTTGCAGTCCGGGACAGGGGACGATGAGCAGTTCTTC
TRBJ1-6 | NA | TRBV5-4 | TRBD1 | CASSLPGQPYNSPLHF | TGTGCCAGCAGCTTACCGGGACAGCCATATAATTCACCCCTCCACTTT
TRBJ2-3 | NA | TRBV24-1 | NA | CATTPGSTDTQYF | TGTGCCACTACCCCTGGCAGCACAGATACGCAGTATTTT
TRBJ2-1 | NA | TRBV7-9 | TRBD2 | CASSISGSGPSSSYNEQFF | TGTGCCAGCAGCATTAGCGGGTCCGGCCCATCCAGCTCCTACAATGAGCAGTTCTTC
TRBJ1-2 | NA | TRBV11-3 | NA | CASSLEEGLYGYTF | TGTGCCAGCAGCTTAGAGGAGGGACTCTATGGCTACACCTTC
TRBJ1-1 | NA | TRBV5-1 | TRBD1 | CASSSGTGGTEAFF | TGCGCCAGCAGCTCCGGGACAGGGGGGACTGAAGCTTTCTTT